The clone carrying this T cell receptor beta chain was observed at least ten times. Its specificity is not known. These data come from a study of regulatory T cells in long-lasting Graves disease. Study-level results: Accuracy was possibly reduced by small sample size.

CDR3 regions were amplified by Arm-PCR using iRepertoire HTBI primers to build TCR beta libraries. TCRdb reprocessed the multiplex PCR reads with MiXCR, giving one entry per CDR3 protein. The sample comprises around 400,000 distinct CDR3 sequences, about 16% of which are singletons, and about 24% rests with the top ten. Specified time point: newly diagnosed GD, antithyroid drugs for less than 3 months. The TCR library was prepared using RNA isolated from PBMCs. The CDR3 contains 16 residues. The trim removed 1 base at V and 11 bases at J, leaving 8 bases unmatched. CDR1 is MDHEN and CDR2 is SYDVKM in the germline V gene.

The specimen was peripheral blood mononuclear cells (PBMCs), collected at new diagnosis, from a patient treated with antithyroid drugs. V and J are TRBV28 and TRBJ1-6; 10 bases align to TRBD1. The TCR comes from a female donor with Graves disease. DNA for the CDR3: TGTGCCAGCAGTTTATACCGGGACAGGGGTCGCCCACCCCTCCACTTT. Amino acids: CASSLYRDRGRPPLHF.